This TCR beta chain was recovered during a study of shared clonotypes between healthy human individuals. This table comes from immunoSEQ multiplex PCR, and its TCRdb copy is limited to in-frame clones, with some not included. The table lists 2 million to 3 million clones, over 85% of them singletons. There are 15 residues in the CDR3. Deletions cut 2 bases from V and 5 bases from J, with 13 bases between. In germline, CDR1 is SGHNT, CDR2 YYREEE (reference sequence). The sample comprised naive CD4+ T cells from PBMCs. Subset indicated: CD45RA+ positively selected. This sequence was found in a young man in good health. Some clones in this sample may be carry-over from other donors' samples. This chain joins TRBV5-4 and TRBJ2-2, with D perhaps TRBD1 (5 bases). The CDR3 sequence: CASSFSQGFTGELFF. The CDR3 bases are TGTGCCAGCAGCTTTAGCCAGGGTTTTACCGGGGAGCTGTTTTTT.